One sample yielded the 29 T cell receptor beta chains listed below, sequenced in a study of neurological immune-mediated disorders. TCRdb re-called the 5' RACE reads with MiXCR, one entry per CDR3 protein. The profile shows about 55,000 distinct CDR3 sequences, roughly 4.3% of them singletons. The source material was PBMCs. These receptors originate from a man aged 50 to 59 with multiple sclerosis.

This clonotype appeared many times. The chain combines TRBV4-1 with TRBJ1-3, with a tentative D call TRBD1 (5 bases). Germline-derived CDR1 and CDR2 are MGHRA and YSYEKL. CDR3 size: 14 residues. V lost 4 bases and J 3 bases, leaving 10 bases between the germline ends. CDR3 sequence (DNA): TGCGCCAGCAGCCTCCGGGACGATGGAAACACCATATATTTT. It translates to CASSLRDDGNTIYF.

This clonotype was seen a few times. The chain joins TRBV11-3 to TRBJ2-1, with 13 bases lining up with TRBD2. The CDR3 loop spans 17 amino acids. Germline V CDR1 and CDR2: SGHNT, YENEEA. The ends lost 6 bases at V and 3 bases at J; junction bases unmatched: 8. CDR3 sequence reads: CASSLSGLAGLYNEQFF. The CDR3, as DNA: TGTGCCAGCAGTCTATCGGGACTAGCGGGGCTCTACAATGAGCAGTTCTTC.

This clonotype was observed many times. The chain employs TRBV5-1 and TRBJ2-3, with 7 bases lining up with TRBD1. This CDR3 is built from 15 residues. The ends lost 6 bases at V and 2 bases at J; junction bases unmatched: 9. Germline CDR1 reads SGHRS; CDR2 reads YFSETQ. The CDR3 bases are TGCGCCAGCACCTCCGGGACAGAGACCACAGATACGCAGTATTTT. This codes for CASTSGTETTDTQYF. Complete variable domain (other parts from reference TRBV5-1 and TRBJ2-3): KAGVTQTPRYLIKTRGQQVTLSCSPISGHRSVSWYQQTPGQGLQFLFEYFSETQRNKGNFPGRFSGRQFSNSRSEMNVSTLELGDSALYLCASTSGTETTDTQYFGPGTRLTVL.

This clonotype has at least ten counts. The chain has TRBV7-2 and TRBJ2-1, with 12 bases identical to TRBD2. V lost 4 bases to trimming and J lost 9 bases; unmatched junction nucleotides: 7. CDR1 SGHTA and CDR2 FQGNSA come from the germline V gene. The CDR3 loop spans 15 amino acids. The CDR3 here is CASSSWTSGIGEQFF. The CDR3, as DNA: TGTGCCAGCAGCTCCTGGACTAGCGGGATAGGTGAGCAGTTCTTC. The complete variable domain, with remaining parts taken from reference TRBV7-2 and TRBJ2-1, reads GAGVSQSPSNKVTEKGKDVELRCDPISGHTALYWYRQSLGQGLEFLIYFQGNSAPDKSGLPSDRFSAERTGGSVSTLTIQRTQQEDSAVYLCASSSWTSGIGEQFFGPGTRLTVL.

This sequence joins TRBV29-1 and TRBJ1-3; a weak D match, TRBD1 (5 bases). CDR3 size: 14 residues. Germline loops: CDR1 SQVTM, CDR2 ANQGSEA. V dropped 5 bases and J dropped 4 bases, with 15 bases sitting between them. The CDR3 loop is CSVWDRGNGNTIYF. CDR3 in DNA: TGCAGCGTTTGGGACCGTGGGAACGGAAACACCATATATTTT.

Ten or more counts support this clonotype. The CDR3 sequence is CASSLGTPNTEAFF. CDR3 bases: TGTGCCAGCAGTTTGGGGACACCGAACACTGAAGCTTTCTTT. The chain recombines TRBV27 with TRBJ1-1; tentative D call: TRBD1 (6 bases). Trimming took 3 bases from V and 1 from J, leaving 9 bases between them. This CDR3 contains 14 residues. Germline-derived CDR1 and CDR2 are MNHEY and SMNVEV (reference sequence).

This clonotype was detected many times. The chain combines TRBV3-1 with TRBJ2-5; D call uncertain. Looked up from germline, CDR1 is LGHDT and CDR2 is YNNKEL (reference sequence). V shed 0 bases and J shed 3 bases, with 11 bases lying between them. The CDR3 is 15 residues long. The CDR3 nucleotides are TGTGCCAGCAGCCAAGATGGGCTGCCGGAAGAGACCCAGTACTTC. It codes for CASSQDGLPEETQYF.

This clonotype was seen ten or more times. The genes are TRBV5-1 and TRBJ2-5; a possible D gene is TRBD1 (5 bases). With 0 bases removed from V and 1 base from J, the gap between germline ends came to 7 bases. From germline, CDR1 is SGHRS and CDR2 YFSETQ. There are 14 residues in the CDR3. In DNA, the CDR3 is TGCGCCAGCAGCTTGGACAGGCCCCAAGAGACCCAGTACTTC. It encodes CASSLDRPQETQYF.

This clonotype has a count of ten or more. This chain's CDR3 is CASSVSAVRASQYF. The CDR3 bases are TGTGCCAGCAGCGTATCAGCGGTCCGTGCGTCCCAGTACTTC. This chain joins TRBV9 and TRBJ2-5, with TRBD2 as a possible D gene (5 bases). Germline V gene data show CDR1 as SGDLS and CDR2 as YYNGEE. V was shortened by 1 base and J by 9 bases, with 16 bases between the two germline ends. CDR3 size: 14 residues.

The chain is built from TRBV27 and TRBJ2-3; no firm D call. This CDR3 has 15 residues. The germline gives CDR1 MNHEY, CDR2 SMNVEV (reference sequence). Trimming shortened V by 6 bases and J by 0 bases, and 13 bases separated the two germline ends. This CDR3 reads CASSPVISSTDTQYF. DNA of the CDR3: TGTGCCAGCAGCCCCGTTATCTCTAGCACAGATACGCAGTATTTT.

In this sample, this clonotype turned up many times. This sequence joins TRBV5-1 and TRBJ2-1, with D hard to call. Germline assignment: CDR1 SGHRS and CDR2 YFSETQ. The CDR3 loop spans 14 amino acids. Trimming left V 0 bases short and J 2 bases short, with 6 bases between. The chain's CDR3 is CASSLETTYNEQFF. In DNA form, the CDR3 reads TGCGCCAGCAGCTTGGAAACAACCTACAATGAGCAGTTCTTC. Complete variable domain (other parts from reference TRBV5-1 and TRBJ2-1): KAGVTQTPRYLIKTRGQQVTLSCSPISGHRSVSWYQQTPGQGLQFLFEYFSETQRNKGNFPGRFSGRQFSNSRSEMNVSTLELGDSALYLCASSLETTYNEQFFGPGTRLTVL.

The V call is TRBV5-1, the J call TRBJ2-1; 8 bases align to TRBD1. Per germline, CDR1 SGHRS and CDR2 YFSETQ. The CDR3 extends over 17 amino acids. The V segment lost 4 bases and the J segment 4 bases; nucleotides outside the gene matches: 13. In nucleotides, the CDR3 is TGCGCCAGCAGCCAAACGGAACAGGGGGGATTTTACAATGAGCAGTTCTTC. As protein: CASSQTEQGGFYNEQFF.

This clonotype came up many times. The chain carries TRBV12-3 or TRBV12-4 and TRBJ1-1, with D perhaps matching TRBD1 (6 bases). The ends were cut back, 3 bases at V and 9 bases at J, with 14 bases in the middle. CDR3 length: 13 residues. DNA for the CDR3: TGTGCCAGCAGTTTGCTCGGGGGGCACCAAGCTTTCTTT. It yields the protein CASSLLGGHQAFF.

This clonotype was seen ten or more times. CDR3 amino acids: CASSPRTGGQDEQYF. In nucleotides, the CDR3 is TGCGCCAGCAGCCCCCGGACAGGGGGCCAGGACGAGCAGTACTTC. The rearrangement uses TRBV5-1 and TRBJ2-7; TRBD1 aligns across 11 bases. Germline V gene sequence: CDR1 SGHRS, CDR2 YFSETQ. The CDR3 length is 15 residues. V shed 4 bases, J shed 5 bases, and the junction held 8 bases outside the gene matches.

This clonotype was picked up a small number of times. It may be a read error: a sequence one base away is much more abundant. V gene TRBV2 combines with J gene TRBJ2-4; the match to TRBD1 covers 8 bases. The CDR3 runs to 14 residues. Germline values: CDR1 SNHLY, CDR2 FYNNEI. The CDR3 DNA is TGTGCCAGCACTGAGGACAGGGCCAAAAAAATTCAGTACTTC. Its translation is CASTEDRAKKIQYF.

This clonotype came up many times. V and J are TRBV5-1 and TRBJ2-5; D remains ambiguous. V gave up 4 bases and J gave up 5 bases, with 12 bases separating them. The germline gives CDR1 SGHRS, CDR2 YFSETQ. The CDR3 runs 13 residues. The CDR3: CASSPGPSETQYF. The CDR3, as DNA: TGCGCCAGCAGCCCAGGACCTTCGGAGACCCAGTACTTC.

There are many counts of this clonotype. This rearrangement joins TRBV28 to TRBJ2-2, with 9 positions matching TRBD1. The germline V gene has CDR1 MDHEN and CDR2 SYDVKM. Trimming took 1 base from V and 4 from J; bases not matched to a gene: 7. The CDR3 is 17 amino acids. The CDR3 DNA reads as TGTGCCAGCAGTTTATTGCGGCGGGACAGGGCCACCGGGGAGCTGTTTTTT. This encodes CASSLLRRDRATGELFF.

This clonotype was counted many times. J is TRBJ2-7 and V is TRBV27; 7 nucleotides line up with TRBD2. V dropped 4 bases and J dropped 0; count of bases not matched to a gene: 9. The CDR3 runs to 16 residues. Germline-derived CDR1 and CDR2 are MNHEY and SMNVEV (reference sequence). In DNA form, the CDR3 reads TGTGCCAGCAGTTCCCTCGCGGCGGGAGACTCCTACGAGCAGTACTTC. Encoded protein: CASSSLAAGDSYEQYF.

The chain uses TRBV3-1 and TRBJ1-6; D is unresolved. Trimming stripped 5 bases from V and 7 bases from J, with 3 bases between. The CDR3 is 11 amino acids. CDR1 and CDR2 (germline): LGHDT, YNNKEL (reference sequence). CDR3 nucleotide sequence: TGTGCCAGCAGCAACAATTCACCCCTCCACTTT. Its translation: CASSNNSPLHF.

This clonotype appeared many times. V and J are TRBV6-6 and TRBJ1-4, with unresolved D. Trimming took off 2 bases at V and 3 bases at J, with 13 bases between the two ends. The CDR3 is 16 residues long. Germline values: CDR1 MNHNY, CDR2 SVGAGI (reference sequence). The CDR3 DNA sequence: TGTGCCAGCAGTTACGCCGGGGTTGGGGCTAATGAAAAACTGTTTTTT. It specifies CASSYAGVGANEKLFF.

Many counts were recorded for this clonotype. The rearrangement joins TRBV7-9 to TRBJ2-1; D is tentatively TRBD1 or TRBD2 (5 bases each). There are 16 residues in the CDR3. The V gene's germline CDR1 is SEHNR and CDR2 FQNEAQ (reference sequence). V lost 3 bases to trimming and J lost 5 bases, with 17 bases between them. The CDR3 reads CASSFHGQTGHNEQFF. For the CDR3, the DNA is TGTGCCAGCAGCTTCCACGGACAAACGGGACACAATGAGCAGTTCTTC.

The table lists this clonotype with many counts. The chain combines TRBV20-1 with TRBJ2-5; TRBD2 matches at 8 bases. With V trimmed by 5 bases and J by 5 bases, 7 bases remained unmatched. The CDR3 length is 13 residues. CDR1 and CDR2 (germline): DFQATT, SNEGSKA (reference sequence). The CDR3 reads CSAPPSGSETQYF. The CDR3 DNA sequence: TGCAGTGCTCCCCCTAGCGGGTCCGAGACCCAGTACTTC.

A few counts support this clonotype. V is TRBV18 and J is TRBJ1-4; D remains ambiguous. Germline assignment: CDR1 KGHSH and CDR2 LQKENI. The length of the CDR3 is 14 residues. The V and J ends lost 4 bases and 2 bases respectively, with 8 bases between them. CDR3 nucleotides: TGTGCCAGCTCACATGGGTTGACTAATGAAAAACTGTTTTTT. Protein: CASSHGLTNEKLFF.

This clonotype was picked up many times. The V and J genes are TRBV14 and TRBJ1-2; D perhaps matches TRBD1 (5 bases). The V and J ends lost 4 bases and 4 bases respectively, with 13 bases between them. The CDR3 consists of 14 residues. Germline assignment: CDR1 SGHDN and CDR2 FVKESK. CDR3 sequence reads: CASSPVSGTYGYTF. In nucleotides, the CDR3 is TGTGCCAGCAGCCCGGTATCAGGGACCTATGGCTACACCTTC.

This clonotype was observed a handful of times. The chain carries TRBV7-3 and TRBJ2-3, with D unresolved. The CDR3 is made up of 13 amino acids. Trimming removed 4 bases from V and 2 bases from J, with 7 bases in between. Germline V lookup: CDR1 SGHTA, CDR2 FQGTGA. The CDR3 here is CASSSWNTDTQYF. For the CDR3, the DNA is TGTGCCAGCAGCTCCTGGAACACAGATACGCAGTATTTT.

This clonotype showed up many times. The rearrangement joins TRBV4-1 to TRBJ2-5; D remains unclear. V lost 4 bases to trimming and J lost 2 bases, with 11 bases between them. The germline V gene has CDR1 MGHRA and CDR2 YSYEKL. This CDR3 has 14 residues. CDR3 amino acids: CASSPSLGQETQYF. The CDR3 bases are TGCGCCAGCAGCCCCTCCCTGGGGCAAGAGACCCAGTACTTC.

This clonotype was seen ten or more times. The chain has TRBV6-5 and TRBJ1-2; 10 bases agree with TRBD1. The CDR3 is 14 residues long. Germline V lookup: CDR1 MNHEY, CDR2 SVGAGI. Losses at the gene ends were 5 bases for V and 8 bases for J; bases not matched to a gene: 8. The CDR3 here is CASSLVGQGRGYTF. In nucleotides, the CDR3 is TGTGCCAGCAGTCTAGTGGGACAGGGGAGGGGCTACACCTTC.

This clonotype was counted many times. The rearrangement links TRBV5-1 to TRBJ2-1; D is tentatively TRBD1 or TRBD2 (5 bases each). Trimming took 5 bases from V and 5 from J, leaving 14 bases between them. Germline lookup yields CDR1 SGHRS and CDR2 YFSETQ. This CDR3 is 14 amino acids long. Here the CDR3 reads CASSGDPRDNEQFF. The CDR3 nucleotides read TGCGCCAGCAGTGGGGACCCGCGGGACAATGAGCAGTTCTTC.

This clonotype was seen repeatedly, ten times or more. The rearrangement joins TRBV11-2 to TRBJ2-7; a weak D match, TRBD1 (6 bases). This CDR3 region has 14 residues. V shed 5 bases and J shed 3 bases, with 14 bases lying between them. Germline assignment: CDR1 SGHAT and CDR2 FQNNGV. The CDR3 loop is CASSTILQGYEQYF. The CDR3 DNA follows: TGTGCCAGCAGCACCATCCTACAGGGCTACGAGCAGTACTTC.